The 27 T cell receptor beta chains below come from one sample, sequenced in a study of Ad26.COV2.S vaccination and SARS-CoV-2 variants. Some clones are missing from TCRdb's copy, which holds only in-frame ones; the method was immunoSEQ multiplex PCR. Of about 350,000 clones in the sample, 86% were seen once. Noted treatment: some 19 received Ad26.COV2.S at low or high dose, single or two shots; several received placebo; per-sample allocation not given. The investigators took samples on day 63 after the first vaccine or placebo injection. The sequencing used peripheral blood, collected in a trial of Ad26.COV2.S vaccine versus placebo. All receptors come from a person between 18 and 65 years old who received the Ad26.COV2.S COVID-19 vaccine or a placebo.

This clone was observed a few times. Other nucleotide sequences from this sample produce the same CDR3. The chain recombines TRBV28 with TRBJ1-2; the D gene is possibly TRBD1 (6 bases). The germline V gene has CDR1 MDHEN and CDR2 SYDVKM. This CDR3 comprises 13 residues. Trimming shortened V by 5 bases and J by 2 bases, and 9 bases separated the two germline ends. The CDR3 here is CASSLGQNYGYTF. The CDR3, as DNA: TGTGCCAGCAGTCTAGGACAGAACTATGGCTACACCTTC.

The CDR3 bases are TGTGCCAGCAGCATACTACAGGGAATAAATGGCTACACCTTC. Translated, it gives CASSILQGINGYTF. This rearrangement joins TRBV6-5 to TRBJ1-2, with D possibly matching TRBD1 (6 bases). Germline CDR1 reads MNHEY; CDR2 reads SVGAGI. The CDR3 runs to 14 residues. With 6 bases removed from V and 6 bases from J, the gap between germline ends came to 17 bases.

V gene TRBV6-5 combines with J gene TRBJ2-7, with unresolved D. V was trimmed by 5 bases and J by 5 bases, leaving 16 bases between them. The CDR3 totals 14 residues. Germline CDR1 is MNHEY and CDR2 is SVGAGI. CDR3 in amino acids: CASSTLLSFHEQYF. In DNA, the CDR3 is TGTGCCAGCAGTACACTCCTTTCATTCCACGAGCAGTACTTC.

The chain uses TRBV28 and TRBJ2-7, with D tentatively TRBD2 (6 bases). The germline V gene encodes CDR1 MDHEN and CDR2 SYDVKM. CDR3 length: 14 amino acids. Trimming took 3 bases from V and 3 from J, leaving 12 bases between them. CDR3 residues: CASSLLGGFYEQYF. CDR3 nucleotide sequence: TGTGCCAGCAGTTTGTTGGGGGGTTTCTACGAGCAGTACTTC.

The chain recombines TRBV18 with TRBJ2-6; tentatively, D is TRBD1 or TRBD2 (5 bases each). The CDR3 consists of 15 residues. V was trimmed by 3 bases and J by 4 bases, leaving 10 bases between them. In germline, CDR1 is KGHSH, CDR2 LQKENI. The CDR3 coding sequence is TGTGCCAGCTCACCCGGGACCCTGGGGGCCAACGTCCTGACTTTC. It codes for CASSPGTLGANVLTF.

The CDR3, as DNA: TGTGCCAGCAGCCAAGGAGGACTGGGGACCTCCTGGGGTGAAAAACTGTTTTTT. It specifies CASSQGGLGTSWGEKLFF. This chain joins TRBV14 and TRBJ1-4, with a weak D call TRBD1 (5 bases). The V end was cut by 1 base, the J end by 7 bases, with 22 bases between. Per the germline V gene, CDR1 is SGHDN and CDR2 is FVKESK. The CDR3 has 18 amino acids.

This clone has at least ten counts. V gene TRBV19 combines with J gene TRBJ2-1; TRBD2 matches 10 bases. V dropped 5 bases and J dropped 4; count of bases not matched to a gene: 11. The CDR3 extends over 17 amino acids. Per the germline V gene, CDR1 is LNHDA and CDR2 is SQIVND (reference sequence). CDR3 sequence: CASSRLAGVPAYNEQFF. For the CDR3, the DNA is TGTGCCAGTAGTCGGCTAGCGGGAGTCCCCGCGTACAATGAGCAGTTCTTC.

The chain couples TRBV5-1 to TRBJ2-2, with D tentatively TRBD1 or TRBD2 (5 bases each). Germline CDR1 and CDR2: SGHRS and YFSETQ. The CDR3 sequence is 15 residues long. V lost 4 bases and J lost 5, with 15 bases in between. The CDR3 spells CASSPGTFGTGELFF. CDR3 nucleotides: TGCGCCAGCAGCCCTGGGACCTTCGGGACCGGGGAGCTGTTTTTT.

The chain recombines TRBV6-1 with TRBJ1-2; 9 bases match TRBD1. Per germline, CDR1 MNHNS and CDR2 SASEGT. The ends lost 0 bases at V and 3 bases at J; junction bases unmatched: 5. There are 16 residues in the CDR3. Here the CDR3 reads CASSEAAGQGYYGYTF. For the CDR3, the DNA is TGTGCCAGCAGTGAAGCCGCAGGACAGGGGTACTATGGCTACACCTTC.

The chain couples TRBV5-1 to TRBJ2-7; no reliable D call. This CDR3 has 13 residues. From germline, CDR1 is SGHRS and CDR2 YFSETQ. The ends were cut back, 0 bases at V and 4 bases at J, with 8 bases in the middle. CDR3 nucleotide sequence: TGCGCCAGCAGCTTGGTGGCTGCTTACGAGCAGTACTTC. Protein: CASSLVAAYEQYF.

The rearrangement joins TRBV7-9 to TRBJ1-1, with a tentative D call TRBD1 (5 bases). The CDR3 spans 14 residues. V lost 5 bases and J 7 bases, leaving 17 bases between the germline ends. The germline V gene encodes CDR1 SEHNR and CDR2 FQNEAQ (reference sequence). CDR3 DNA sequence: TGTGCCAGCAGCACATCCAGGGAATATAGTGAAGCTTTCTTT. It translates to CASSTSREYSEAFF.

The chain joins TRBV10-3 to TRBJ2-1; TRBD2 matches 11 bases. Per the germline V gene, CDR1 is ENHRY and CDR2 is SYGVKD. This CDR3 contains 20 residues. Unmatched junction bases numbered 14, after V lost 3 bases and J lost 1 base. The CDR3 region has the DNA TGTGCCATCAGTGATGGGATGGTAGCGGGGGGGGATCGGTCCTACAATGAGCAGTTCTTC. Its translation is CAISDGMVAGGDRSYNEQFF.

The V gene is TRBV2, the J gene TRBJ1-1; maybe TRBD1 (6 bases). CDR3 size: 14 residues. Germline V lookup: CDR1 SNHLY, CDR2 FYNNEI. The germline V and J ends were trimmed by 9 bases and 1 base, with 15 bases remaining between them. The CDR3 nucleotides are TGTGCCAGTACGGCTACAGGGAGGAACACTGAAGCTTTCTTT. Translating it yields CASTATGRNTEAFF.

The chain has TRBV4-3 and TRBJ2-3, with TRBD2 matching 13 bases. CDR1 and CDR2 from the germline V gene are LGHNA and YSLEER. The CDR3 loop spans 15 amino acids. V was pared by 4 bases and J by 5 bases, with 3 bases of the junction left unmatched. The CDR3 is CASSPGTSGKDTQYF. CDR3 bases: TGCGCCAGCAGCCCCGGGACTAGCGGGAAAGATACGCAGTATTTT.

This clone was picked up a small number of times. The chain employs TRBV7-3 and TRBJ2-1, with 7 positions matching TRBD1. CDR3 length equals 13 residues. V lost 5 bases to trimming and J lost 5 bases; unmatched junction nucleotides: 3. Per germline, CDR1 SGHTA and CDR2 FQGTGA. The CDR3 sequence is CASSQGQDNEQFF. CDR3 coding DNA: TGTGCCAGCAGCCAAGGACAGGACAATGAGCAGTTCTTC.

This sequence joins TRBV9 and TRBJ2-2; D may match TRBD1 or TRBD2 (6 bases each). The CDR3 loop spans 14 amino acids. V was pared by 4 bases and J by 6 bases, with 13 bases between. CDR1 and CDR2 from the germline V gene are SGDLS and YYNGEE. The CDR3 loop is CASSKSGASGELFF. The CDR3 DNA sequence: TGTGCCAGCAGCAAATCGGGGGCGTCCGGGGAGCTGTTTTTT.

V is TRBV5-1 and J is TRBJ2-5; 8 bases are a match to TRBD1. Trimming removed 4 bases from V and 0 bases from J; junction bases left unmatched: 2. CDR1 is SGHRS and CDR2 is YFSETQ in the germline V gene. The CDR3 consists of 14 residues. In DNA form, the CDR3 reads TGCGCCAGCAGCCGGACAGGGAACCAAGAGACCCAGTACTTC. It codes for CASSRTGNQETQYF.

The chain joins TRBV4-3 to TRBJ1-2; the D gene is possibly TRBD1 (6 bases). There are 15 residues in the CDR3. The germline V gene has CDR1 LGHNA and CDR2 YSLEER. Trimming took off 3 bases at V and 3 bases at J, with 14 bases between the two ends. The CDR3 nucleotides read TGCGCCAGCAGCCACTTAACGACAGGCGACTATGGCTACACCTTC. Its protein product is CASSHLTTGDYGYTF.

The chain links TRBV24-1 to TRBJ2-2, with 7 positions matching TRBD2. Trimming at V came to 0 bases and at J to 4 bases, leaving 7 bases not matched to a gene. This CDR3 contains 17 residues. Germline V gene sequence: CDR1 KGHDR, CDR2 SFDVKD. CDR3 in amino acids: CATSDLSLAETTGELFF. Here the CDR3 DNA reads TGTGCCACCAGTGATTTGAGTCTAGCGGAAACCACCGGGGAGCTGTTTTTT.

Comments on this clone: Other nucleotide sequences from this sample produce the same CDR3. This sequence joins TRBV4-3 and TRBJ1-6, with D possibly being TRBD1 (5 bases). V was clipped by 0 bases and J by 0 bases, with 9 bases between them. Germline V gene data show CDR1 as LGHNA and CDR2 as YSLEER. This CDR3 has 17 amino acids. The CDR3 coding sequence is TGCGCCAGCAGCCAAGATCGGGGGAGCTCCTATAATTCACCCCTCCACTTT. Amino acids: CASSQDRGSSYNSPLHF.

This chain connects TRBV28 to TRBJ1-5; TRBD1 aligns across 10 bases. The CDR3 consists of 14 residues. Germline CDR1 is MDHEN and CDR2 is SYDVKM. V shed 6 bases, J shed 6 bases, and the junction held 5 bases outside the gene matches. CDR3 sequence reads: CASSGTGAVQPQHF. The CDR3 bases are TGTGCCAGCAGCGGGACAGGGGCGGTTCAGCCCCAGCATTTT. Full variable domain (rest looked up from reference TRBV28 and TRBJ1-5): DVKVTQSSRYLVKRTGEKVFLECVQDMDHENMFWYRQDPGLGLRLIYFSYDVKMKEKGDIPEGYSVSREKKERFSLILESASTNQTSMYLCASSGTGAVQPQHFGDGTRLSIL.

This chain uses TRBV3-1 (or the pseudogene TRBV3-2) with TRBJ1-1, with 7 bases identical to TRBD1. Germline V CDR1 and CDR2: LGHDT, YNNKEL (reference sequence). J gave up 1 base and V 2 bases, and 10 bases lay outside the gene matches. The CDR3 contains 17 residues. CDR3 region: CASSQPTGAMKNTEAFF. CDR3 DNA sequence: TGTGCCAGCAGCCAACCCACAGGGGCGATGAAGAACACTGAAGCTTTCTTT.

The CDR3 DNA is TGTGCCAGCAGGGAGGACGTCAGTCGGACACCCCTCCACTTT. Translated: CASREDVSRTPLHF. The gene calls are TRBV6-6 and TRBJ1-6; no definite D call. CDR3 length equals 14 residues. Germline assignment: CDR1 MNHNY and CDR2 SVGAGI (reference sequence). Trimming left V 6 bases short and J 11 bases short, with 17 bases between.

The J gene is TRBJ1-5, the V gene TRBV3-1 (or the pseudogene TRBV3-2), with D perhaps matching TRBD1 (6 bases). Trimming took 2 bases from V and 4 from J, leaving 9 bases between them. The CDR3 has 14 amino acids. Germline V lookup: CDR1 LGHDT, CDR2 YNNKEL (reference sequence). The CDR3 loop reads CASSQPTGNQPQHF. CDR3 DNA: TGTGCCAGCAGCCAACCCACAGGGAATCAGCCCCAGCATTTT.

The rearrangement links TRBV27 to TRBJ2-1; TRBD2 matches 8 bases. V lost 7 bases, J lost 4 bases, and 9 bases stayed unmatched. Germline CDR1 is MNHEY and CDR2 is SMNVEV (reference sequence). This CDR3 has 15 residues. CDR3 loop: CASKGLTSVYNEQFF. The CDR3 region has the DNA TGTGCCAGCAAGGGGCTGACTAGCGTATACAATGAGCAGTTCTTC.

This chain links TRBV6-2 or TRBV6-3 with TRBJ2-7; no clear D. This CDR3 has 12 amino acids. Trimming took off 2 bases at V and 2 bases at J, with 4 bases between the two ends. In germline, CDR1 is MNHEY, CDR2 SVGEGT. The CDR3 nucleotides are TGTGCCAGCAGTTACGTACCCTACGAGCAGTACTTC. Translated: CASSYVPYEQYF.

The CDR3 DNA reads TGCGCCAGCAGCCTCAGGGGGCTAAACTATGGCTACACCTTC. Translating gives CASSLRGLNYGYTF. This sequence joins TRBV5-1 and TRBJ1-2; 8 nucleotides agree with TRBD1. The J segment lost 2 bases and the V segment lost 4 bases, leaving 4 bases of the junction unmatched. The germline CDR1 and CDR2 sequences are SGHRS and YFSETQ. The CDR3 is 14 amino acids. Complete variable domain (other parts from reference TRBV5-1 and TRBJ1-2): KAGVTQTPRYLIKTRGQQVTLSCSPISGHRSVSWYQQTPGQGLQFLFEYFSETQRNKGNFPGRFSGRQFSNSRSEMNVSTLELGDSALYLCASSLRGLNYGYTFGSGTRLTVV.